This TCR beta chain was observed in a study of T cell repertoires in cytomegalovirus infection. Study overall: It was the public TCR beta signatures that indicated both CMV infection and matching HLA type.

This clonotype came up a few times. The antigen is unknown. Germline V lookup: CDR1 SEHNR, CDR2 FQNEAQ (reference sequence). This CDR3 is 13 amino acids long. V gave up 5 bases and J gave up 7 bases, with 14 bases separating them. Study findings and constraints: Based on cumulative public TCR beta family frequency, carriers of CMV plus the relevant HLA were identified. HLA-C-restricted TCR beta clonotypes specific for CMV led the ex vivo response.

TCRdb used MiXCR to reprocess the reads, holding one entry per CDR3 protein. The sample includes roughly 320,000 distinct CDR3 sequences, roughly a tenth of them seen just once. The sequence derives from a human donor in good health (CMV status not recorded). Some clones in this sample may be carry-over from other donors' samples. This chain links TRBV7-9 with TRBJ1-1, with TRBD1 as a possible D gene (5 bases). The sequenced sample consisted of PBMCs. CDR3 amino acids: CASSINQGDEAFF. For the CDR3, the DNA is TGTGCCAGCAGCATCAACCAGGGCGATGAAGCTTTCTTT.